One sample yielded the 23 T cell receptor beta chains listed below, sequenced in a study of graft-versus-host responses after intestinal transplantation (dated by TCRdb to the early 2020s). The intended sense of this specimen's time point label: cells obtained before transplantation from donor or recipient. The library was produced with the immunoSEQ multiplex PCR assay. TCRdb provides this immuneACCESS table in a form limited to in-frame rearrangements. Some clones are lacking; in checked studies, under half of them reflect an unresolved V gene, and why the rest are absent is not known. Across this sample there are around 88,000 clones, with 75% to 90% seen only once. The ten most abundant clones make up 17% of the sample. Antigens of these TCRs are unknown. Sequences were derived from unstimulated CD8+ T cells sorted from spleen or lymph node cells, sampled before intestinal transplant. The receptor set was obtained from a human donor who received an intestinal transplant.

The chain recombines TRBV7-9 with TRBJ2-1; 11 bases map to TRBD2. Unmatched junction bases numbered 4, after V lost 4 bases and J lost 2 bases. CDR3 length: 16 amino acids. The V gene's germline CDR1 is SEHNR and CDR2 FQNEAQ (reference sequence). For the CDR3, the DNA is TGTGCCAGCAGCTCACCGGGACTAGCGGCCTACAATGAGCAGTTCTTC. Translated: CASSSPGLAAYNEQFF.

The DNA of the CDR3 is TGTGCCAGCAGTCCAACAGGGGGAATGGACACCGGGGAGCTGTTTTTT. Encoded protein: CASSPTGGMDTGELFF. This chain uses TRBV28 with TRBJ2-2, with 8 bases that match TRBD1. This CDR3 region has 16 residues. CDR1 MDHEN and CDR2 SYDVKM come from the germline V gene. V was pared by 5 bases and J by 3 bases, with 8 bases of the junction left unmatched.

The chain recombines TRBV27 with TRBJ1-2, with a tentative D call TRBD1 (5 bases). Germline V gene sequence: CDR1 MNHEY, CDR2 SMNVEV (reference sequence). The V and J ends lost 2 bases and 4 bases respectively, with 11 bases between them. The CDR3 has 14 amino acids. CDR3 in DNA: TGTGCCAGCAGTTTAGAGGCAGGGTCCTATGGCTACACCTTC. Protein product: CASSLEAGSYGYTF.

The V gene is TRBV27, the J gene TRBJ1-4; tentatively, D is TRBD1 (5 bases). In germline, CDR1 is MNHEY, CDR2 SMNVEV (reference sequence). The germline V and J ends were trimmed by 1 base and 5 bases, with 14 bases remaining between them. This CDR3 contains 16 residues. DNA of the CDR3: TGTGCCAGCAGTTTATATCTGGACAATACGAATGAAAAACTGTTTTTT. Encoded protein: CASSLYLDNTNEKLFF.

The rearrangement joins TRBV6-6 to TRBJ2-3; 7 bases agree with TRBD2. Germline V lookup: CDR1 MNHNY, CDR2 SVGAGI (reference sequence). The junction had 9 bases not matched to a gene; V was cut back by 6 bases and J by 3 bases. The CDR3 has 15 amino acids. The CDR3 nucleotides are TGTGCCAGCAGGACGGGGAGGGAGAGAACAGATACGCAGTATTTT. Protein sequence: CASRTGRERTDTQYF.

In nucleotides, the CDR3 is TGTGCCAGCTCACCATCCATACGGTATCTTTCAAGTGTGAGTGAAAAACTGTTTTTT. As protein: CASSPSIRYLSSVSEKLFF. The chain joins TRBV18 to TRBJ1-4; unclear D gene. Germline values: CDR1 KGHSH, CDR2 LQKENI. CDR3 length equals 19 residues. V lost 2 bases and J 7 bases, leaving 26 bases between the germline ends.

This chain joins TRBV5-1 and TRBJ2-1; 10 nucleotides align to TRBD2. Germline CDR1 is SGHRS and CDR2 is YFSETQ. With 2 bases clipped from V and 8 bases from J, the junction kept 7 bases outside the gene matches. The CDR3 spans 15 residues. The CDR3, as DNA: TGCGCCAGCAGCTTTAGCGGGGGGCTATTTTATGAGCAGTTCTTC. Translated: CASSFSGGLFYEQFF. The entire variable domain, with the rest obtained from reference TRBV5-1 and TRBJ2-1, is as follows: KAGVTQTPRYLIKTRGQQVTLSCSPISGHRSVSWYQQTPGQGLQFLFEYFSETQRNKGNFPGRFSGRQFSNSRSEMNVSTLELGDSALYLCASSFSGGLFYEQFFGPGTRLTVL.

The chain is built from TRBV13 and TRBJ2-7, with TRBD2 matching over 14 bases. The V gene's germline CDR1 is PRHDT and CDR2 FYEKMQ (reference sequence). The CDR3 covers 16 residues. V shed 4 bases, J shed 4 bases, and the junction held 6 bases outside the gene matches. CDR3 nucleotides: TGTGCCAGCAGCTCGGGGACTAGCGGGAGTGGGTACGAGCAGTACTTC. It yields the protein CASSSGTSGSGYEQYF.

The rearrangement joins TRBV28 to TRBJ2-7; maybe TRBD2 (5 bases). Deletions cut 2 bases from V and 0 bases from J, with 26 bases between. Germline CDR1 is MDHEN and CDR2 is SYDVKM. The CDR3 is made up of 20 amino acids. The CDR3 coding sequence is TGTGCCAGCAGTTTAGCCCTACTAGTTTTGTCCCCTTATAGCTCCTACGAGCAGTACTTC. This codes for CASSLALLVLSPYSSYEQYF.

The chain employs TRBV27 and TRBJ2-5; tentatively, D is TRBD1 (5 bases). This CDR3 is built from 13 residues. Trimming stripped 2 bases from V and 4 bases from J, with 8 bases between. Germline V CDR1 and CDR2: MNHEY, SMNVEV (reference sequence). The DNA for the CDR3 is TGTGCCAGCAGTTTAAGGCAGGGAGAGACCCAGTACTTC. This codes for CASSLRQGETQYF.

The chain combines TRBV5-1 with TRBJ2-6, with D possibly TRBD1 on 5 matching bases. Trimming shortened V by 7 bases and J by 7 bases, and 6 bases separated the two germline ends. CDR1 and CDR2 from the germline V gene are SGHRS and YFSETQ. The CDR3 totals 11 residues. This CDR3 reads CASGAANVLTF. CDR3 in DNA: TGCGCCAGCGGGGCTGCCAACGTCCTGACTTTC.

Concerning this clone itself: The sample contains more than one DNA sequence encoding this CDR3. The chain joins TRBV4-1 to TRBJ2-5, with 7 positions matching TRBD2. CDR3 length: 14 residues. V gave up 1 base and J gave up 5 bases; unmatched junction bases: 4. CDR1 and CDR2 from the germline V gene are MGHRA and YSYEKL. The CDR3 DNA reads as TGCGCCAGCAGCCAAGGACTAGCAGGGGAGACCCAGTACTTC. Its protein is CASSQGLAGETQYF.

J is TRBJ1-1 and V is TRBV7-6; D not certain. Germline V lookup: CDR1 SGHVS, CDR2 FNYEAQ. The CDR3 extends over 16 amino acids. Trimming left V 0 bases short and J 1 base short, with 12 bases between. The DNA of the CDR3 is TGTGCCAGCAGCTTAGCCTCCGGACTCTCGAACACTGAAGCTTTCTTT. Translating gives CASSLASGLSNTEAFF.

The V and J genes are TRBV9 and TRBJ1-3, with 8 bases lining up with TRBD1. The junction had 6 bases not matched to a gene; V was cut back by 4 bases and J by 0 bases. CDR3 length equals 16 residues. From germline, CDR1 is SGDLS and CDR2 YYNGEE. CDR3 DNA: TGTGCCAGCAGCCTTACCGGGACAGGCTCTGGAAACACCATATATTTT. As protein: CASSLTGTGSGNTIYF.

The CDR3 reads CASSPPSYEQYF. Here the CDR3 DNA reads TGCGCCAGCAGCCCCCCGTCCTACGAGCAGTACTTC. This chain connects TRBV4-1 to TRBJ2-7; D is unresolved. The V end lost 4 bases, the J end lost 1 base, and 5 bases lay between the germline ends. The germline V gene has CDR1 MGHRA and CDR2 YSYEKL. CDR3 size: 12 residues.

The chain recombines TRBV5-1 with TRBJ1-1, with 8 bases aligning to TRBD1. Germline CDR1 and CDR2: SGHRS and YFSETQ. This CDR3 is 15 amino acids long. Unmatched junction bases numbered 5, after V lost 4 bases and J lost 0 bases. CDR3 in DNA: TGCGCCAGCAGCACAGGACAGGGAATGAACACTGAAGCTTTCTTT. This sequence encodes CASSTGQGMNTEAFF.

The chain has TRBV15 and TRBJ2-5; D tentatively fits TRBD1 or TRBD2 (5 bases each). V dropped 0 bases and J dropped 4 bases, with 9 bases sitting between them. The germline V gene encodes CDR1 LNHNV and CDR2 YYDKDF (reference sequence). This CDR3 is built from 14 residues. In DNA, the CDR3 is TGTGCCACCAGCAGAGATCTGGGGACAGAGACCCAGTACTTC. Translating gives CATSRDLGTETQYF. The full variable domain, rest sourced from reference TRBV15 and TRBJ2-5, is DAMVIQNPRYQVTQFGKPVTLSCSQTLNHNVMYWYQQKSSQAPKLLFHYYDKDFNNEADTPDNFQSRRPNTSFCFLDIRSPGLGDTAMYLCATSRDLGTETQYFGPGTRLLVL.

The chain joins TRBV9 to TRBJ2-1; 15 bases agree with TRBD2. With V trimmed by 2 bases and J by 3 bases, 6 bases remained unmatched. Germline CDR1 reads SGDLS; CDR2 reads YYNGEE. This CDR3 has 18 amino acids. CDR3 bases: TGTGCCAGCAGCGTCTCGGGACTAGCGGGAGGTGGCTACAATGAGCAGTTCTTC. It is translated as CASSVSGLAGGGYNEQFF.

The V call is TRBV6-7, the J call TRBJ1-1; D might be TRBD1 (6 bases). TRBV6-7 is filed as an ORF, its function uncertain. V lost 4 bases, J lost 1 base, and 13 bases lay in between. The CDR3 is 15 residues long. CDR3 sequence: CASSFSDRKNTEAFF. The CDR3 nucleotides read TGTGCCAGCAGTTTTTCGGACAGAAAGAACACTGAAGCTTTCTTT.

This chain links TRBV7-9 with TRBJ1-2, with a tentative D call TRBD1 (6 bases). Between the trimmed V and J ends, which lost 5 bases and 2 bases, there was a span of 12 bases. This CDR3 contains 14 residues. Germline V gene data show CDR1 as SEHNR and CDR2 as FQNEAQ (reference sequence). CDR3 nucleotide sequence: TGTGCCAGCAGCCTACAGGGCCCAAACTATGGCTACACCTTC. Translating gives CASSLQGPNYGYTF.

The chain is built from TRBV5-6 and TRBJ2-3; perhaps TRBD2 as D (6 bases). V lost 0 bases and J 0 bases, leaving 11 bases between the germline ends. The germline V gene has CDR1 SGHDT and CDR2 YYEEEE. CDR3 length: 16 residues. The CDR3 DNA follows: TGTGCCAGCAGCTTGGAGACTAGGGCGAGCACAGATACGCAGTATTTT. Translation: CASSLETRASTDTQYF.

This chain uses TRBV10-3 with TRBJ2-1, with D perhaps given as TRBD1 or TRBD2 (6 bases each). The V end was cut by 10 bases, the J end by 4 bases, with 17 bases between. This CDR3 is built from 14 residues. The germline V gene has CDR1 ENHRY and CDR2 SYGVKD. CDR3 nucleotide sequence: TGTGCCACAACAGGGAGGCAGGAGTACAATGAGCAGTTCTTC. This encodes CATTGRQEYNEQFF.

V usage is TRBV10-2 and J usage is TRBJ1-3; no reliable D call. Germline V gene data show CDR1 as WSHSY and CDR2 as SAAADI. The CDR3 extends over 13 amino acids. V lost 8 bases and J 0 bases, leaving 8 bases between the germline ends. The CDR3 reads CASQVDSGNTIYF. In DNA, the CDR3 is TGCGCCAGCCAAGTTGACTCTGGAAACACCATATATTTT.